A selection of T cell receptor beta chains follows, all from one sample in a study of shared clonotypes between healthy human individuals. The repertoire was sequenced with immunoSEQ multiplex PCR; TCRdb's copy has only in-frame clones and lacks some. Here the sample spans some 790,000 clones, roughly 72% being singletons. The specimen sequenced was memory CD4+ T cells sorted from blood. The receptors shown here come from a woman aged 25-40 years in good health. Each CDR3 is given with its conserved first and last residue. A D gene is named only where the DNA matches it firmly. Where a row states a size, it is once, few, many or the class of an expanded clone; other rows omit it.

J | V | size | D | DNA | CDR3
TRBJ1-2 | TRBV30 | - | - | TGTGCCTGGAGTCTGACAGGTCTCTTTGGCTACACCTTC | CAWSLTGLFGYTF
TRBJ2-3 | TRBV14 | - | - | TGTGCCAGCAGCCAAGCTGGGTGGGGAGATACGCAGTATTTT | CASSQAGWGDTQYF
TRBJ2-7 | TRBV5-6 | - | - | TGTGCCAGCAGCTTGTACTACAGGGGAGGGGAGCAGTACTTC | CASSLYYRGGEQYF
TRBJ1-1 | TRBV11-2 | many | TRBD1 | TGTGCCAGCAGCTCAAGGACAGGCGTTGGCACTGAAGCTTTCTTT | CASSSRTGVGTEAFF
TRBJ1-2 | TRBV30 | once | - | TGTGCCTGGAAAGTGGGAAATGGCTACACCTTC | CAWKVGNGYTF
TRBJ2-7 | TRBV7-9 | - | TRBD2 | TGTGCCAGCAGTAGGGGACAACCGACTAGCGGGAGTTCCTACGAGCAGTACTTC | CASSRGQPTSGSSYEQYF
TRBJ1-2 | TRBV5-6 | - | TRBD1 | TGTGCCAGCAGCCCAAAGCTAGGGACAGCCCTTGGCTACACCTTC | CASSPKLGTALGYTF
TRBJ1-3 | TRBV29-1 | - | - | TGCAGCGTTTGGACCTCTGGAAACACCATATATTTT | CSVWTSGNTIYF
TRBJ1-1 | TRBV7-8 | few | TRBD1 | TGTGCCAGCAGCTTATTACCAGGGGGCGCGGGTACTGAAGCTTTCTTT | CASSLLPGGAGTEAFF
TRBJ2-3 | TRBV5-1 | - | - | TGCGCCAGCAGCTTGGAATCAGATACGCAGTATTTT | CASSLESDTQYF
TRBJ1-2 | TRBV30 | - | - | TGTGCCTGGAGTCCCTTTACCGGGACCAACTATGGCTACACCTTC | CAWSPFTGTNYGYTF
TRBJ2-3 | TRBV19 | many | TRBD1 | TGTGCCAGTAGAAAGTGGGGGACAGGGCTGACAGATACGCAGTATTTT | CASRKWGTGLTDTQYF
TRBJ1-1 | TRBV19 | - | - | TGTGCCAGTAGTGTAGAGTGGAGCACTGAAGCTTTCTTT | CASSVEWSTEAFF
TRBJ1-1 | TRBV30 | once | - | TGTGCCTGGAGCCGGGGAAGCATGAACACTGAAGCTTTCTTT | CAWSRGSMNTEAFF
TRBJ1-1 | TRBV5-1 | few | - | TGCGCCAGCAGCGCCGGGACCCCCGACACTGAAGCTTTCTTT | CASSAGTPDTEAFF
TRBJ2-5 | TRBV18 | - | - | TGTGCCAGCTCCCCCGAGGTGGGGAGCCAAGAGACCCAGTACTTC | CASSPEVGSQETQYF
TRBJ2-1 | TRBV4-1 | - | TRBD2 | TGCGCCAGCAGCCAAGAGAAACTAGCGGGAGGGTATGAGCAGTTCTTC | CASSQEKLAGGYEQFF
TRBJ2-7 | TRBV6-5 | - | - | TGTGCCAGCAGTCATGGACAGTACGAGCAGTACTTC | CASSHGQYEQYF
TRBJ1-4 | TRBV11-2 | - | TRBD1 | TGTGCCAGCAGCTTGGGTTCCCACAGGGGGCTTGAAAAACTGTTTTTT | CASSLGSHRGLEKLFF
TRBJ1-6 | TRBV28 | - | TRBD1 | TGTGCCAGCAGAAACAGGGGCGGTCCCCTCCACTTT | CASRNRGGPLHF